These 6 T cell receptor beta chains originate from one sample sequenced in a study of blood T cell repertoires in COVID-19. Assay used: immunoSEQ multiplex PCR; TCRdb lists only in-frame clones, some missing. The sample lists 190,000 or so clones, 90% occurring once. Sequencing was performed on peripheral blood. Source of these receptors: a man in his forties or fifties with acute or convalescent COVID-19.

The rearrangement uses TRBV6-2 or TRBV6-3 and TRBJ2-4; possible D gene TRBD2, 6 bases. Germline V gene sequence: CDR1 MNHEY, CDR2 SVGEGT. V lost 2 bases and J 0 bases, leaving 14 bases between the germline ends. The CDR3 extends over 17 amino acids. The CDR3 sequence: CASSYGGSSVAKNIQYF. DNA for the CDR3: TGTGCCAGCAGTTACGGGGGGTCGTCTGTAGCCAAAAACATTCAGTACTTC.

A word on this clone: This same CDR3 is encoded by further DNA sequences in the sample. The chain carries TRBV28 and TRBJ2-1, with TRBD2 matching 12 bases. This CDR3 spans 16 amino acids. The V gene's germline CDR1 is MDHEN and CDR2 SYDVKM. Trimming took 0 bases from V and 7 from J; bases not matched to a gene: 4. The CDR3: CASSLWTSGSINEQFF. The CDR3 coding sequence is TGTGCCAGCAGTTTATGGACTAGCGGGAGTATAAATGAGCAGTTCTTC.

The chain has TRBV13 and TRBJ2-1; TRBD1 matches 11 bases. The germline CDR1 and CDR2 sequences are PRHDT and FYEKMQ (reference sequence). V trimming: 3 bases; J trimming: 4 bases; junction bases outside the gene matches: 2. This CDR3 comprises 15 residues. CDR3 sequence (DNA): TGTGCCAGCAGCTTTGGGACAGGGGGATACAATGAGCAGTTCTTC. Translated: CASSFGTGGYNEQFF.

This rearrangement joins TRBV13 to TRBJ1-1; perhaps TRBD1 as D (6 bases). V was pared by 5 bases and J by 6 bases, with 16 bases between. The CDR3 is 14 residues long. Per the germline V gene, CDR1 is PRHDT and CDR2 is FYEKMQ (reference sequence). CDR3 loop: CASSVRGGWAEAFF. The CDR3 region has the DNA TGTGCCAGCAGCGTACGGGGGGGCTGGGCTGAAGCTTTCTTT.

The J gene is TRBJ2-2, the V gene TRBV6-2 or TRBV6-3; no reliable D call. V lost 3 bases to trimming and J lost 4 bases, with 9 bases between them. Germline V gene sequence: CDR1 MNHEY, CDR2 SVGEGT. This CDR3 spans 14 amino acids. This chain's CDR3 is CASSYSGPTGELFF. Written as DNA, the CDR3 is TGTGCCAGCAGTTATAGTGGTCCCACCGGGGAGCTGTTTTTT.

V is TRBV7-9 and J is TRBJ2-7; the D gene is possibly TRBD2 (6 bases). Trimming took off 3 bases at V and 6 bases at J, with 9 bases between the two ends. CDR3 length equals 12 residues. Germline V gives CDR1 SEHNR, CDR2 FQNEAQ (reference sequence). The CDR3 region has the DNA TGTGCCAGCAGCTTTGCGGGGATCGAGCAGTACTTC. Its protein product is CASSFAGIEQYF.